Listed here is a single T cell receptor beta chain. Its antigen is as yet unknown. The data derive from a study of graft-versus-host responses after intestinal transplantation. Study background: All recipients got anti-thymocyte globulin induction, then tacrolimus and steroids for 2 to 4 years. The study, taken as a whole, reports: High graft-versus-host to host-versus-graft T cell clonal ratios marked allografts of patients with graft-donor macrochimerism. GvH clones were identified in recipient marrow, with some first appearing in ileum or blood. Among circulating GvH clones, peak levels were associated with early post-transplant declines in HvG clones.

Sequenced by immunoSEQ multiplex PCR; TCRdb stores in-frame clones only, minus some. The top ten clones hold approximately 0.5% of a sample with about 90,000 clones, roughly nine tenths of them seen once. V was clipped by 2 bases and J by 2 bases, with 10 bases between them. The CDR3 contains 14 residues. CDR1 is SNHLY, CDR2 FYNNEI, per germline. The specimen was unstimulated CD8+ T cells sorted from spleen or lymph node cells, collected before intestinal transplant. J is TRBJ2-7 and V is TRBV2; D is possibly TRBD1 (5 bases). The clonotype originates from a human donor who received an intestinal transplant. CDR3 sequence: CASSEPGMTYEQYF. CDR3 bases: TGTGCCAGCAGTGAACCAGGGATGACCTACGAGCAGTACTTC.